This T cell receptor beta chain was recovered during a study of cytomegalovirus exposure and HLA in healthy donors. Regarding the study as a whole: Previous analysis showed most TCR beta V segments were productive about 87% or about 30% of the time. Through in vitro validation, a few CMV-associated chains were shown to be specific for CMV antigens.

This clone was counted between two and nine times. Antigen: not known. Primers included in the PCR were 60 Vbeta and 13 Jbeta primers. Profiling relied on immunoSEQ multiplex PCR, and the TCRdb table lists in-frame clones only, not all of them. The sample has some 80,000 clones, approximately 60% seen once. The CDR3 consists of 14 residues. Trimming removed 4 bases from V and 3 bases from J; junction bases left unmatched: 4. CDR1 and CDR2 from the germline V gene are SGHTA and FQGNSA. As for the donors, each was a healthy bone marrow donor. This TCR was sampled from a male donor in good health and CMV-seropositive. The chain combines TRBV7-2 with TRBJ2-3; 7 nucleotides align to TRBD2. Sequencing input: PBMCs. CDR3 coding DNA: TGTGCCAGCAGCTCGCGGGGGTTTACAGATACGCAGTATTTT. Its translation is CASSSRGFTDTQYF.